This T cell receptor (beta chain) was sequenced in a study of blood T cell repertoires in COVID-19. Study in general: Samples taken during acute and convalescent COVID-19 were collected in the United States, Italy and Spain.

CDR3 length equals 13 residues. Germline-derived CDR1 and CDR2 are SGHRS and YFSETQ. V trimming: 4 bases; J trimming: 5 bases; junction bases outside the gene matches: 4. The authors' processing: Amplification of reference gene primers provided the estimated nucleated cell counts. Sequencing was performed with immunoSEQ multiplex PCR; in TCRdb, only in-frame clones are kept and a portion is missing. V and J calls and clone size are copied from that table; D and trimming were computed from the DNA. The data show 150,000 to 200,000 clones, with over 70% seen just once and roughly 19% held by the top ten.

The chain couples TRBV5-1 to TRBJ2-5; 8 nucleotides match TRBD1. The origin of this receptor is a woman in her sixties or seventies who had recovered from COVID-19. The material sequenced was peripheral blood. CDR3 sequence reads: CASSQGARETQYF. The CDR3 nucleotides read TGCGCCAGCAGCCAGGGGGCTCGGGAGACCCAGTACTTC.